The source of this TCR beta chain is a study of T cells in Graves' hyperthyroidism and ophthalmopathy (dated by TCRdb to between 2018 and 2020). About the full investigation: Peripheral blood samples were taken at the time of initial diagnosis, prior to any treatment. The paper describes TCR Vbeta CDR3 sequencing of some 130 peripheral blood samples, made up of about 40 ophthalmopathy patients, approximately 73 hyperthyroidism patients and 17 progressor patients. To identify TCR V-J signatures that set the groups apart, the researchers used a discovery cohort of 100 or so patients, made up of around 42 with Graves' ophthalmopathy and 57 with stable Graves' hyperthyroidism. After blood sampling, hyperthyroidism patients were treated with methimazole at a starting dose of 30 mg daily, and ophthalmopathy patients were treated with high-dose intravenous methylprednisolone. An independent validation cohort of under 20 hyperthyroidism patients and 17 patients who later progressed to ophthalmopathy tested prospective prediction of ophthalmopathy. For training and testing, the 95 to 100 patients in the discovery cohort were randomly divided in a 7:3 ratio. In addition, the study compared T-cell repertoires in thyroid tissue and in blood from six Graves' hyperthyroidism patients.

Points the paper makes about the study in general: Blood samples also contained most of the expanded thyroid clonotypes (frequency above 0.001), which suggests that blood repertoires may reflect thyroid immune responses. No statistical method was used to fix the sample size in advance, and group allocation was not hidden from the investigators. A model built on a 13 V-J signature distinguished ophthalmopathy from stable hyperthyroidism, reaching 85% to 90% sensitivity and 81% to 83% specificity in cross-validation and 80%/75% in testing. In validation, the model predicted progression to ophthalmopathy a median of approximately 6.3 months before onset, with about 71% sensitivity and about 72% specificity.

With regard to this clonotype: Its specific antigen is unknown. There are no base qualities to consult, and no much larger clone falls within one base.

Ophthalmopathy patients had moderately to severely active disease, with a Clinical Activity Score of 3 or more, a NOSPECS grade of 4 or more, and a disease duration of less than 3 months. The study excluded patients with uncontrolled infections, other autoimmune diseases, pregnancy or lactation. Clinical symptoms, serum thyroxine and TRAb, thyroid ultrasound, and orbital computed tomography formed the basis for the diagnoses. Ficoll-Paque density gradient centrifugation was used to isolate PBMCs from 8 to 10 ml of fresh peripheral blood. Total RNA was extracted with Trizol reagent, and quality was checked on an Agilent 2100 Bioanalyzer. The TCR beta CDR3 regions were amplified from the RNA transcripts. The first round of RT-PCR for the TCR CDR3 was performed with the HTBI primer set and the Qiagen OneStep RT-PCR kit. A second multiplex PCR round built the libraries, followed by size selection and purification. The libraries were sequenced on an Illumina HiSeq2000 using paired-end 100 bp reads. Per the original workflow: Raw data were processed with SOAPnuke, discarding reads with adapters, uncalled bases, mean Phred below 15, or no exact constant-primer or identifier match. High-quality paired reads were merged with COPE v1.2.5, and unique nucleotide sequences were defined as clonotypes. MiTCR v1.1 was used to align the clonotypes against IMGT TRBV, TRBD and TRBJ reference segments. The analysis included only V-J combinations with a frequency above 0.0001, which together covered 99% to 99.2% of the repertoires. The TCS score was defined as F50 (clonal expansion) divided by E x V (chaos), with BLOSUM62-based TCRdist calculated between CDR3 peptides within each V-J. Welch's t-statistics and random forest reduced fewer than 600 V-J features to roughly 13, which were used in a naive Bayes classifier (R e1071). TCRdb trimmed the raw reads at Q25, called clones with MiXCR and kept productive beta chains. When rows share a CDR3 protein, they turn into one entry using the most common DNA and genes. For this entry, the V and J calls and clone size follow TCRdb and not the study's own pipeline. Counted in this sample were about 520,000 distinct CDR3 sequences; around a quarter of them appeared once. The ten largest clones capture over 9% of the sample.

The junction shows trimming of 6 bases on V and 3 bases on J, and the gene matches do not reach 5 bases of it. From the cysteine through the phenylalanine, the CDR3 covers 14 amino acids. Solely the CDR3 DNA is kept, with 42 bases framed from the first base. The origin of this receptor is a woman in her 30s with Graves' ophthalmopathy. The sequence links TRBV12-3 or TRBV12-4 to TRBJ1-2; 9 central bases correspond to TRBD1. Material for sequencing was blood. The DNA is TGTGCCAGCAGCAAACAGGGGGCTCACTATGGCTACACCTTC. It encodes CASSKQGAHYGYTF.